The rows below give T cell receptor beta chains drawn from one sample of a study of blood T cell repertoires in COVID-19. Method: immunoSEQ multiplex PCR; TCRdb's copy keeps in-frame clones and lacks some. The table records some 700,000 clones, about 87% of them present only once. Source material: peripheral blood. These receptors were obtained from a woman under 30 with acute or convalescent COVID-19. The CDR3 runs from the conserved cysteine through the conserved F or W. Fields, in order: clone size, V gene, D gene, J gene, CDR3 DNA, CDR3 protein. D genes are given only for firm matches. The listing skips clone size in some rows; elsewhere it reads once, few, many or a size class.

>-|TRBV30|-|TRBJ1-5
TGTGCCTGGAGTAGGAGGGACAATCAGCCCCAGCATTTT
CAWSRRDNQPQHF
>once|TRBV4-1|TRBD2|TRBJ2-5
TGCGCCAGCAGCCAAGAGACTAGCGGGGGACTACAAGAGACCCAGTACTTC
CASSQETSGGLQETQYF
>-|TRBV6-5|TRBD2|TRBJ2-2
TGTGCCAGCACTTACCCCTCGGGAGGGGGAACCGGGGAGCTGTTTTTT
CASTYPSGGGTGELFF
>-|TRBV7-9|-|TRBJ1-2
TGTGCCAGCAGCTTAGACAGTATTAACTATGGCTACACCTTC
CASSLDSINYGYTF
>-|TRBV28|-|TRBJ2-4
TGTGCCAGCAACCAACCGAGACTGGCCAAAAACATTCAGTACTTC
CASNQPRLAKNIQYF
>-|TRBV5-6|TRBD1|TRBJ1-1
TGTGCCAGCAGCTACCGGGACAGGGGAACCTGGGAAGCTTTCTTT
CASSYRDRGTWEAFF
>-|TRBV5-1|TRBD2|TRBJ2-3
TGCGCCAGCTCCTACTTGGCGGGGGAAGATACGCAGTATTTT
CASSYLAGEDTQYF
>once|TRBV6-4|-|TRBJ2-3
TGTGCCAGCAGTGACGAGGGGACTCTGCGAGATACGCAGTATTTT
CASSDEGTLRDTQYF
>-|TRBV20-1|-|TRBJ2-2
TGCAGTGCTACAGGGTTTGGGGAGCTGTTTTTT
CSATGFGELFF
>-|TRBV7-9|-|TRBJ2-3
TGTGCCAGCAACCCCGGGGAGACTAGCACAGATACGCAGTATTTT
CASNPGETSTDTQYF
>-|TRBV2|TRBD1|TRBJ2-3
TGTGCCAGCAGCGGACAGGGAACGGCATTCGATACGCAGTATTTT
CASSGQGTAFDTQYF
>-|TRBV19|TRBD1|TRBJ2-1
TGTGCCAGTACCCCCGGGGCAGGGGGCGGGGATGAGCAGTTCTTC
CASTPGAGGGDEQFF
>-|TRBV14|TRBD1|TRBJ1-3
TGTGCCAGCAGCCGGACAGGGGGATTAGGAAACACCATATATTTT
CASSRTGGLGNTIYF
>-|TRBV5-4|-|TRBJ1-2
TGTGCCAGCAGCTTAGCGGCAGGGAGGAACTATGGCTACACCTTC
CASSLAAGRNYGYTF
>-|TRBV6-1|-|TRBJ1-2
TGTGCCAGCAGTGAGTGGAGGGGCGAGGACTATGGCTACACCTTC
CASSEWRGEDYGYTF
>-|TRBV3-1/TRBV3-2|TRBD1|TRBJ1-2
TGTGCCAGCAGCCACACGACAGGGGACTCGAATGGCTACACCTTC
CASSHTTGDSNGYTF
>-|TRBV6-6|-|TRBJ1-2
TGTGCCAGCAGTTACTCGTCCCGGGACTACACCTTC
CASSYSSRDYTF
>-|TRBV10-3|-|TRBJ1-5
TGTGCCATCAGTGAGTCGAGTACATCGGGAAATCAGCCCCAGCATTTT
CAISESSTSGNQPQHF
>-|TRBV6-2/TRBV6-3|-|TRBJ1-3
TGTGCCAGCAGTTATAACGGTGGAAACACCATATATTTT
CASSYNGGNTIYF
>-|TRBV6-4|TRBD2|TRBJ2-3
TGTGCCAGCAGTGACTCCCCCACGAGCGGGGGTACAGATACGCAGTATTTT
CASSDSPTSGGTDTQYF
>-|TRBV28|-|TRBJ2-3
TGTGCCAGCAGTTTCTCCGGGACACTATCCACAGATACGCAGTATTTT
CASSFSGTLSTDTQYF
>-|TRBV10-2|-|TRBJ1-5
TGCGCCAGCAGCCTGCAGGGGTCTCAGCCCCAGCATTTT
CASSLQGSQPQHF
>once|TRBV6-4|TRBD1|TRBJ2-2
TGTGCCAGCAGCCGGGACAGGGTTTCCGGGGAGCTGTTTTTT
CASSRDRVSGELFF
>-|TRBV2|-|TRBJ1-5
TGTGCCAGCCGCGGGGCGGGGGCGGTTCATCAGCCCCAGCATTTT
CASRGAGAVHQPQHF
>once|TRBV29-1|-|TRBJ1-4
TGCAGCGTTGAAGGGGTCGGGGGGCGCGAGGATAGTGAAAAACTGTTTTTT
CSVEGVGGREDSEKLFF
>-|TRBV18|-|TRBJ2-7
TGTGCCAGCTCACGCCAGGACACCGGGGGACGCGAGCAGTACTTC
CASSRQDTGGREQYF
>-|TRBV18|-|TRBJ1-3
TGTGCCAGCTCAGTCGGACAGCTCTCTGGAAACACCATATATTTT
CASSVGQLSGNTIYF